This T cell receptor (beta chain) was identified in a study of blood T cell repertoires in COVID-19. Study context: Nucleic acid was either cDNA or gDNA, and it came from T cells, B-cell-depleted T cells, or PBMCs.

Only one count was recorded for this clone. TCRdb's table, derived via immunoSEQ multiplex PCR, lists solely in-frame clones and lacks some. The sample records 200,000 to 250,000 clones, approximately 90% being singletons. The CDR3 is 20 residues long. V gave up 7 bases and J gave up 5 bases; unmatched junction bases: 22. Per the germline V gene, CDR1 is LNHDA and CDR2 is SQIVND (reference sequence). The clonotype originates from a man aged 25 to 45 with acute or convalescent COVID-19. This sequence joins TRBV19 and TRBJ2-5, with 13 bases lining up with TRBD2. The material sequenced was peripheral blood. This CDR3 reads CASTQVTSGLAGRLGETQYF. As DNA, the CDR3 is TGTGCCAGTACCCAAGTGACCTCGGGACTAGCGGGACGGTTGGGGGAGACCCAGTACTTC.